This T cell receptor (beta chain) originates from a study of blood T cells in healthy people across ages. General observations from the study: There were more naive CD4+ cells and higher diversity in long-lived donors than in aged donors. Age advanced and TCR beta diversity per million T cells fell, roughly linearly.

A J-beta primer mix and a sample-barcoded 5' primer were used in a second PCR of roughly 6 to 12 cycles. TCRdb ran MiXCR on the 5' RACE reads and lists one entry per CDR3 protein. The table includes more than 650,000 distinct CDR3 sequences, about 55% detected once. This CDR3 contains 13 residues. V lost 7 bases to trimming and J lost 5 bases, with 12 bases between them. As concerns this clonotype: The antigen remains undetermined.

The V and J genes are TRBV12-3 or TRBV12-4 and TRBJ2-1; no definite D call. What was sequenced was blood. This clonotype was obtained from a man older than 75 in good health. CDR3 in amino acids: CASNLAGNNEQFF. DNA for the CDR3: TGTGCCAGCAATCTTGCTGGGAACAATGAGCAGTTCTTC.